The rows below give T cell receptor beta chains drawn from one sample of a study of OX40 agonist ivuxolimab in advanced cancers. TCRdb keeps only in-frame clones here, not all; method: immunoSEQ multiplex PCR. The data hold about 80,000 clones, with roughly 81% observed a single time. This specimen was CD4+ or CD8+ T cells sorted from blood, taken in a trial of the OX40 agonist ivuxolimab. The source is an adult with an advanced solid tumor such as melanoma, head and neck, liver or kidney cancer. Both conserved end residues are part of each CDR3. Fields, in order: J gene, D gene, CDR3 length, clone size, V gene, CDR3 DNA, CDR3 protein. A D gene is named only where the DNA matches it firmly. Size is omitted from some rows. Given values are once, few, many or a class for expanded clones.

>TRBJ2-6|TRBD2|15|-|TRBV11-3
TGTGCCAGCAGCCCTGGACTAGCTGGGGCCAACGTCCTGACTTTC
CASSPGLAGANVLTF
>TRBJ2-3|-|15|-|TRBV19
TGTGCCAGTAGTATAGGCAGCGGACGCACAGATACGCAGTATTTT
CASSIGSGRTDTQYF
>TRBJ2-1|TRBD1|18|once|TRBV7-2
TGTGCCAGCAGCTTAGGACAGGGGCCCGCCTTCTATTACAATGAGCAGTTCTTC
CASSLGQGPAFYYNEQFF
>TRBJ1-2|TRBD1|15|-|TRBV5-6
TGTGCCAGCAGTTCGAGCCTGACAGGGCACTATGGCTACACCTTC
CASSSSLTGHYGYTF
>TRBJ2-3|-|13|once|TRBV9
TGTGCCAGCAGCGTATCAGCGCGGGATACGCAGTATTTT
CASSVSARDTQYF
>TRBJ2-5|TRBD1|14|-|TRBV18
TGTGCCAGCTCACCGCGACAGGGGGCAGAGACCCAGTACTTC
CASSPRQGAETQYF
>TRBJ2-4|TRBD2|17|-|TRBV2
TGTGCCAGCGGGGGGACTAGCGGGGATTACCACAAAAACATTCAGTACTTC
CASGGTSGDYHKNIQYF
>TRBJ1-6|-|16|-|TRBV5-8
TGTGCCAGCAGCTTGTCTGGGACTCGCTATAATTCACCCCTCCACTTT
CASSLSGTRYNSPLHF
>TRBJ1-6|TRBD1|16|-|TRBV5-1
TGCGCCAGCAGCAGGGGACAGAACTCCTATAATTCACCCCTCCACTTT
CASSRGQNSYNSPLHF
>TRBJ1-5|-|16|-|TRBV15
TGTGCCACCAGCAGTTGGGGTAGGGTTCGGTATCAGCCCCAGCATTTT
CATSSWGRVRYQPQHF
>TRBJ2-3|TRBD2|18|-|TRBV7-6
TGTGCCAGCAGCCCCCGGACTAGCGGGAGATGGCGCACAGATACGCAGTATTTT
CASSPRTSGRWRTDTQYF
>TRBJ2-3|TRBD1|16|few|TRBV5-6
TGTGCCAGCAGACCGACAGGGCTCTCTAGCACAGATACGCAGTATTTT
CASRPTGLSSTDTQYF
>TRBJ1-3|-|16|-|TRBV18
TGTGCCAGCTCACCACTCGGGGGAAGCTCTGGAAACACCATATATTTT
CASSPLGGSSGNTIYF
>TRBJ2-2|-|13|-|TRBV9
TGTGCCAGTCGTGCAGGGCACACCGGGGAGCTGTTTTTT
CASRAGHTGELFF
>TRBJ1-1|TRBD1|14|-|TRBV4-3
TGCGCCAGCAGCGCTTGGACAGGGGGGACTGAAGCTTTCTTT
CASSAWTGGTEAFF
>TRBJ2-7|-|15|once|TRBV5-1
TGCGCCAGCAGCTTGGACGGGGTCCCAGGGAGCGAGCAGTACTTC
CASSLDGVPGSEQYF
>TRBJ2-7|TRBD1|14|-|TRBV7-9
TGTGCCAGCAGCTTAGCGGGACAGGGCTACGAGCAGTACTTC
CASSLAGQGYEQYF
>TRBJ2-3|-|14|-|TRBV18
TGTGCCAGCTCACCGACTAGTCCGGGGGATACGCAGTATTTT
CASSPTSPGDTQYF
>TRBJ1-3|-|17|-|TRBV9
TGTGCCAGCAGCGCCGACTGGGACGGAGGGGATGGAAACACCATATATTTT
CASSADWDGGDGNTIYF
>TRBJ2-5|-|12|-|TRBV18
TGTGCCAGCTCCCTAGGGGACGGGACCCAGTACTTC
CASSLGDGTQYF
>TRBJ2-7|-|18|once|TRBV28
TGTGCCAGCAGTCCGAAAACTACCCTCTCTACGGGGGATTACGAGCAGTACTTC
CASSPKTTLSTGDYEQYF
>TRBJ1-5|TRBD1|14|-|TRBV6-4
TGTGCCAGCAGTGCCCAGGGGGGAGGTCAGCCCCAGCATTTT
CASSAQGGGQPQHF
>TRBJ1-2|-|15|-|TRBV5-4
TGTGCCAGCAGCTTGGGTCAGTTCTTTTACTATGGCTACACCTTC
CASSLGQFFYYGYTF
>TRBJ2-3|-|16|-|TRBV11-2
TGTGCCAGCAGCTATGGCTCTCGCGGGACGGCAGATACGCAGTATTTT
CASSYGSRGTADTQYF
>TRBJ1-5|-|19|-|TRBV19
TGTGCCAGTAGTATAATGAGTTGGACCAAGAGGGGAAGCAATCAGCCCCAGCATTTT
CASSIMSWTKRGSNQPQHF
>TRBJ2-2|-|14|-|TRBV5-1
TGCGCCAGCAGCTTGGACAGTAACACCGGGGAGCTGTTTTTT
CASSLDSNTGELFF
>TRBJ1-4|-|15|-|TRBV5-1
TGCGCCAGCAGCTCTGCGGAGGGAACTAATGAAAAACTGTTTTTT
CASSSAEGTNEKLFF
>TRBJ2-5|-|14|-|TRBV18
TGTGCCAGCTCATATGGGCCCTATCCGGAGACCCAGTACTTC
CASSYGPYPETQYF
>TRBJ1-5|-|18|-|TRBV10-1
TGCGCCAGCACTGGAGGGGGACGCCATTCCTATAGCAATCAGCCCCAGCATTTT
CASTGGGRHSYSNQPQHF
>TRBJ1-2|-|15|-|TRBV6-1
TGTGCCGCCAACCACAACTCCCATACTAACTATGGCTACACCTTC
CAANHNSHTNYGYTF
>TRBJ2-2|TRBD1|15|-|TRBV25-1
TGTGCCAGCAGTGCTTACAGGGGGGACACCGGGGAGCTGTTTTTT
CASSAYRGDTGELFF
>TRBJ1-6|TRBD1|14|-|TRBV4-3
TGCGCCAGCAGCCGGAACAGGGGTAATTCACCCCTCCACTTT
CASSRNRGNSPLHF
>TRBJ2-2|TRBD2|17|once|TRBV5-1
TGCGCCAGCAGCTTAGTAGGGACTAGCGTGAGGACCGGGGAGCTGTTTTTT
CASSLVGTSVRTGELFF
>TRBJ1-2|-|14|-|TRBV7-2
TGTGCCAGCAGCGGACTCCGAACCTCCCATGGCTACACCTTC
CASSGLRTSHGYTF
>TRBJ1-1|TRBD1|14|-|TRBV19
TGTGCCAGTATCAAGGGGGCATGGAACACTGAAGCTTTCTTT
CASIKGAWNTEAFF
>TRBJ2-2|-|16|-|TRBV27
TGTGCCAGCACCCCCCTGGGCTTAAAGAACACCGGGGAGCTGTTTTTT
CASTPLGLKNTGELFF